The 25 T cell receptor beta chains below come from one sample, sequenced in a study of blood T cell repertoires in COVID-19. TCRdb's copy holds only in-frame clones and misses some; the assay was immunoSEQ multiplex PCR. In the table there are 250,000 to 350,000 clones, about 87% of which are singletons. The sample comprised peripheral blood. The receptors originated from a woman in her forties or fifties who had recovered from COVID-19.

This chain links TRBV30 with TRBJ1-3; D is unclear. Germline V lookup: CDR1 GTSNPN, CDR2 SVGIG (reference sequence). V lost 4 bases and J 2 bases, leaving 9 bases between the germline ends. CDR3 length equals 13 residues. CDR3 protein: CAWNRGTGNTIYF. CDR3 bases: TGTGCCTGGAATCGCGGGACTGGAAACACCATATATTTT.

The DNA for the CDR3 is TGTGCCAGCAGTGAGGTCCGGGGGACTTACAATGAGCAGTTCTTC. It is translated as CASSEVRGTYNEQFF. The J gene is TRBJ2-1, the V gene TRBV6-1; possible D gene TRBD2, 6 bases. The CDR3 runs 15 residues. Germline CDR1 MNHNS, CDR2 SASEGT. V was shortened by 3 bases and J by 4 bases, with 13 bases between the two germline ends.

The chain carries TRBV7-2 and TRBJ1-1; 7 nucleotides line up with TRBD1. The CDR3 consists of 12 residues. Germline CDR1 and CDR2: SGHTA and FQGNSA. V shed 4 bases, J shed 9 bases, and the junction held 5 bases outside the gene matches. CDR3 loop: CASSSLQGKAFF. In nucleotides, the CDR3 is TGTGCCAGCAGCTCACTACAGGGGAAAGCTTTCTTT. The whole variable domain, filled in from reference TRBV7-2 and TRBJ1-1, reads GAGVSQSPSNKVTEKGKDVELRCDPISGHTALYWYRQSLGQGLEFLIYFQGNSAPDKSGLPSDRFSAERTGGSVSTLTIQRTQQEDSAVYLCASSSLQGKAFFGQGTRLTVV.

This CDR3 reads CASSPSGNTIYF. The CDR3 DNA reads as TGTGCCAGCTCACCTTCGGGAAACACCATATATTTT. The chain carries TRBV18 and TRBJ1-3; D is unclear. The germline V gene has CDR1 KGHSH and CDR2 LQKENI. The CDR3 contains 12 residues. V was cut by 3 bases and J by 4 bases, with 4 bases left in between.

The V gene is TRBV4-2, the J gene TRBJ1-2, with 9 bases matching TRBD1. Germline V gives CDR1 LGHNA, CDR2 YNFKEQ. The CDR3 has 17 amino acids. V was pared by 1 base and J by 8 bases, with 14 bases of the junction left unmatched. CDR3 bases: TGTGCCAGCAGCCAAGGGACCCGGACAGGGGAGTTGGGCGGCTACACCTTC. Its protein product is CASSQGTRTGELGGYTF.

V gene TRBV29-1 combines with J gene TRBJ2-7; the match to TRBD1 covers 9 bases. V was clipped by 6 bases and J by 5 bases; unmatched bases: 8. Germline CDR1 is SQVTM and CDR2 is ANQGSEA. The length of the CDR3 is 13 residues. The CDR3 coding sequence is TGCAGCGTCGATGTACAGGGGGCACACGAGCAGTACTTC. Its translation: CSVDVQGAHEQYF.

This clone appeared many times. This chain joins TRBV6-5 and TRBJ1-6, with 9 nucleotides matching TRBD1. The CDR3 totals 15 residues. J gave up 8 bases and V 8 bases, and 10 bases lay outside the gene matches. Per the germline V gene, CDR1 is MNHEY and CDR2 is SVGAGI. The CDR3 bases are TGTGCCAGCCGAAGGGGGGACAGGGAAGATTCACCCCTCCACTTT. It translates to CASRRGDREDSPLHF.

The CDR3 bases are TGTGCCAGCAGAGGGACTTTAGCGGGACAAGAAGATACGCAGTATTTT. Protein: CASRGTLAGQEDTQYF. The chain joins TRBV25-1 to TRBJ2-3, with 8 bases that match TRBD2. The CDR3 totals 16 residues. Germline V gene lookup returns CDR1 MGHDK and CDR2 SYGVNS. Losses at the gene ends were 6 bases for V and 5 bases for J; bases not matched to a gene: 13.

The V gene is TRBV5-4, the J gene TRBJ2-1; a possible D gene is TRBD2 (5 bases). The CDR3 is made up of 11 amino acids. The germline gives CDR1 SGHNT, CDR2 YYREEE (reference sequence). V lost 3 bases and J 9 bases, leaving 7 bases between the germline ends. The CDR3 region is CASSSGSEQFF. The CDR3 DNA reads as TGTGCCAGCAGCTCGGGGTCTGAGCAGTTCTTC.

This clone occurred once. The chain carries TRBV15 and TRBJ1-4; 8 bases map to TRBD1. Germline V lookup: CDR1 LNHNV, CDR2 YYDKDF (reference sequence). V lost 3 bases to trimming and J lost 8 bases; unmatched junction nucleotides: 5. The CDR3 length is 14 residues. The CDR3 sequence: CATSRTGVYEKLFF. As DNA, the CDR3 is TGTGCCACCAGCAGGACAGGGGTCTACGAAAAACTGTTTTTT.

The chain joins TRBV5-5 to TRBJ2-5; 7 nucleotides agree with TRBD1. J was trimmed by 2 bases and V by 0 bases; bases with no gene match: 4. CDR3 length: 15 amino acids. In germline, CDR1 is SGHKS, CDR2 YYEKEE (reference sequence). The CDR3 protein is CASSLGQGGQETQYF. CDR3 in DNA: TGTGCCAGCAGCTTGGGACAGGGCGGGCAAGAGACCCAGTACTTC. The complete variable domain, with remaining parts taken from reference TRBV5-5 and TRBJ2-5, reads DAGVTQSPTHLIKTRGQQVTLRCSPISGHKSVSWYQQVLGQGPQFIFQYYEKEERGRGNFPDRFSARQFPNYSSELNVNALLLGDSALYLCASSLGQGGQETQYFGPGTRLLVL.

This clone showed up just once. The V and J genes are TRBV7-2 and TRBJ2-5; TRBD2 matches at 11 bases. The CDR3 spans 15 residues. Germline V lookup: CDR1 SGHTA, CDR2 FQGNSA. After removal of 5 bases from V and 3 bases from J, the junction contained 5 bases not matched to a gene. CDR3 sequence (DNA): TGTGCCAGCAGCCCCACTAGCGGGAGAAAAGAGACCCAGTACTTC. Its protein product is CASSPTSGRKETQYF. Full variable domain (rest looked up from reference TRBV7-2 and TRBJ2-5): GAGVSQSPSNKVTEKGKDVELRCDPISGHTALYWYRQSLGQGLEFLIYFQGNSAPDKSGLPSDRFSAERTGGSVSTLTIQRTQQEDSAVYLCASSPTSGRKETQYFGPGTRLLVL.

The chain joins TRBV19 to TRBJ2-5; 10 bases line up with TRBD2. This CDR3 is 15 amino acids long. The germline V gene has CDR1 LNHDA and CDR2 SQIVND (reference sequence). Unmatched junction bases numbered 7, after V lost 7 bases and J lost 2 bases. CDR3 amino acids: CASKSHSGGQETQYF. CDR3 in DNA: TGTGCCAGTAAATCACATAGCGGGGGGCAAGAGACCCAGTACTTC. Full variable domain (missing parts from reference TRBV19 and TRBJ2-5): DGGITQSPKYLFRKEGQNVTLSCEQNLNHDAMYWYRQDPGQGLRLIYYSQIVNDFQKGDIAEGYSVSREKKESFPLTVTSAQKNPTAFYLCASKSHSGGQETQYFGPGTRLLVL.

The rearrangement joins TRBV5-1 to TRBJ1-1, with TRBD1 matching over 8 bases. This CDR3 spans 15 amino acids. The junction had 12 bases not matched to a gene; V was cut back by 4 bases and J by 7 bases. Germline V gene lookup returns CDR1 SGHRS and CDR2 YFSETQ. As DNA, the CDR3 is TGCGCCAGCAGCCCGTGGGACAGGCGACATGGTGAAGCTTTCTTT. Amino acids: CASSPWDRRHGEAFF. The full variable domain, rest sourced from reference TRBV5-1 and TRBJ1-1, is KAGVTQTPRYLIKTRGQQVTLSCSPISGHRSVSWYQQTPGQGLQFLFEYFSETQRNKGNFPGRFSGRQFSNSRSEMNVSTLELGDSALYLCASSPWDRRHGEAFFGQGTRLTVV.

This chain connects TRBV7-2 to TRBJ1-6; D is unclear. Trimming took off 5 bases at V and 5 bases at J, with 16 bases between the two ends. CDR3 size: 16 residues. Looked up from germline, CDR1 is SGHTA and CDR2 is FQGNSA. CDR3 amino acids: CASSATSGSHNSPLHF. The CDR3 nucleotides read TGTGCCAGCAGCGCGACCTCCGGGTCCCATAATTCACCCCTCCACTTT.

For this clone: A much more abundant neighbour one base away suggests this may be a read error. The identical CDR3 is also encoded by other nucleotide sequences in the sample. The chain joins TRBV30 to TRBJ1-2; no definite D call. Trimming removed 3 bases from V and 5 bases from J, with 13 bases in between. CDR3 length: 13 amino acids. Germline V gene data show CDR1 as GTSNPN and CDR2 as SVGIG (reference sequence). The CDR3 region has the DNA TGTGCCTGGAGGCGGAGGGAACTTTATGGCTACACCTTC. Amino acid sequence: CAWRRRELYGYTF.

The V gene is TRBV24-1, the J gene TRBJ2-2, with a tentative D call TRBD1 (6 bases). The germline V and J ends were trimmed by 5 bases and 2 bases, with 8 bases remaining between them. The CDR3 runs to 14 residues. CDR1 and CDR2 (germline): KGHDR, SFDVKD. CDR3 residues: CATSVQGNTGELFF. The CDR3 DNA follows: TGTGCCACCAGTGTACAGGGTAACACCGGGGAGCTGTTTTTT.

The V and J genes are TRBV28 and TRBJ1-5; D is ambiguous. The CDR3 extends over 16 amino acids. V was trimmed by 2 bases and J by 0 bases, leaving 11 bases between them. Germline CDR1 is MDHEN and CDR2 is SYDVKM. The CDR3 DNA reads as TGTGCCAGCAGTTTAATATTCGGGAATAGCAATCAGCCCCAGCATTTT. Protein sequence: CASSLIFGNSNQPQHF.

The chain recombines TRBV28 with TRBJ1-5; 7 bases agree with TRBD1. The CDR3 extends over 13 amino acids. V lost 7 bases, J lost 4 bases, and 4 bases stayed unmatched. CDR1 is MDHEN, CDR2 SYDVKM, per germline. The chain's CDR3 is CASTPGGNQPQHF. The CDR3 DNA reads TGTGCCAGCACCCCAGGGGGTAATCAGCCCCAGCATTTT.

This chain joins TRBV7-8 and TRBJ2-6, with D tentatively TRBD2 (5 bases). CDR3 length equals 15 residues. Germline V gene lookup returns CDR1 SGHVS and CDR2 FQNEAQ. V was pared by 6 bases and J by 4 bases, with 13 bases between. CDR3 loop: CASSASGTGANVLTF. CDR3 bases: TGTGCCAGCAGTGCCAGCGGCACCGGGGCCAACGTCCTGACTTTC.

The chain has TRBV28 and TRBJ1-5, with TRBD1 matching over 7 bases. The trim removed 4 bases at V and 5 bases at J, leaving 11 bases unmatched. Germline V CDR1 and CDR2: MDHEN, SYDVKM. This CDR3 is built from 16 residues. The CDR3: CASSSADRDRYQPQHF. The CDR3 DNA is TGTGCCAGCAGTTCCGCCGACAGGGACAGATATCAGCCCCAGCATTTT. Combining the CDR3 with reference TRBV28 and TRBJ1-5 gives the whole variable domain DVKVTQSSRYLVKRTGEKVFLECVQDMDHENMFWYRQDPGLGLRLIYFSYDVKMKEKGDIPEGYSVSREKKERFSLILESASTNQTSMYLCASSSADRDRYQPQHFGDGTRLSIL.

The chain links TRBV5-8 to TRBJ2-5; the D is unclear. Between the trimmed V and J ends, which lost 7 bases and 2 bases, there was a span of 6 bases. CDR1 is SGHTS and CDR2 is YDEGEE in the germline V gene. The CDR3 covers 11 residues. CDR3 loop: CASATQETQYF. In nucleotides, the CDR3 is TGTGCCAGCGCAACTCAAGAGACCCAGTACTTC. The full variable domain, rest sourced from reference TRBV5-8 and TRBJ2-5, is EAGVTQSPTHLIKTRGQQATLRCSPISGHTSVYWYQQALGLGLQFLLWYDEGEERNRGNFPPRFSGRQFPNYSSELNVNALELEDSALYLCASATQETQYFGPGTRLLVL.

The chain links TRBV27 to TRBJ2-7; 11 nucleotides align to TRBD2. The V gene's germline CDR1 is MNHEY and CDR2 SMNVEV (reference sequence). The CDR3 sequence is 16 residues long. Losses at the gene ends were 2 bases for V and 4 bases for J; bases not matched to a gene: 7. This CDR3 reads CASSLLRTSGSYEQYF. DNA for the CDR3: TGTGCCAGCAGTTTACTTCGCACTAGCGGGAGTTACGAGCAGTACTTC.

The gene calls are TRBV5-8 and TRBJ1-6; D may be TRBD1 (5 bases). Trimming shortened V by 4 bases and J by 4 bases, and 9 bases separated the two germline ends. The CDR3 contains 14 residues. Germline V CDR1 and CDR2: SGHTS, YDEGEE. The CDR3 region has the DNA TGTGCCAGCAGCCCGGGACTGTATAATTCACCCCTCCACTTT. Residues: CASSPGLYNSPLHF.

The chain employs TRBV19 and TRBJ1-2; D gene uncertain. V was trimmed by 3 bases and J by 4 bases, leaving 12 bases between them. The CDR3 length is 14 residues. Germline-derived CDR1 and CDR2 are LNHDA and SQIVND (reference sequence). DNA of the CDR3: TGTGCCAGTAGTATGATAGAGGGAGTCTATGGCTACACCTTC. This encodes CASSMIEGVYGYTF.